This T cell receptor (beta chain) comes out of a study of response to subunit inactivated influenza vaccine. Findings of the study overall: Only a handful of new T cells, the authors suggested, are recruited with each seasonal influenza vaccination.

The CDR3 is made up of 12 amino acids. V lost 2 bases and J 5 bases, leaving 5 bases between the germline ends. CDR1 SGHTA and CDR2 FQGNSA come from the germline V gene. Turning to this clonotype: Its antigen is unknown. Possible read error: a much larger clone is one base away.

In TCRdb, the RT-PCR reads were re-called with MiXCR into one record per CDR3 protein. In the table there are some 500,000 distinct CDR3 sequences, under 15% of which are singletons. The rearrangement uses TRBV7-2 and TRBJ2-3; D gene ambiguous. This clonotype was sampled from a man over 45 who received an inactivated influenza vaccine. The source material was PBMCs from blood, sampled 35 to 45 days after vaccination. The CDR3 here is CASSLWRDTQYF. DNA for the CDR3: TGTGCCAGCAGCTTATGGCGAGATACGCAGTATTTT.